This T cell receptor beta chain was documented in a study of T cells in Graves' hyperthyroidism and ophthalmopathy. Regarding the study as a whole: In the blood, most expanded thyroid clonotypes above 0.001 appeared as well. Model-based prediction identified ophthalmopathy a median roughly six months prior to its onset.

Germline V gives CDR1 GTSNPN, CDR2 SVGIG (reference sequence). The CDR3 sequence is 13 residues long. With 6 bases clipped from V and 0 bases from J, the junction kept 2 bases outside the gene matches. Worth noting for this clonotype: What it binds is not known.

Researchers took RNA transcripts and amplified the TCR beta CDR3 regions from them. The HTBI primer set drove a first-round RT-PCR of the TCR CDR3. In TCRdb, the multiplex PCR reads were re-called with MiXCR into one record per CDR3 protein. The table includes hundreds of thousands of distinct CDR3 sequences, over 40% detected once. Diagnostic assessment was based on clinical symptoms, serum thyroxine and TRAb, thyroid ultrasound and orbital computed tomography. The clonotype originates from an adult man with Graves' disease, either hyperthyroidism or ophthalmopathy (not recorded which). The chain combines TRBV30 with TRBJ1-1, with 9 bases lining up with TRBD1. The sequencing sample was made of peripheral blood or thyroid tissue (not recorded which). Here the CDR3 DNA reads TGTGCCTGCCGACAGGGGGTGAACACTGAAGCTTTCTTT. Translating it yields CACRQGVNTEAFF.